This T cell receptor (beta chain) was sequenced for a study of blood T cell repertoires in COVID-19 (dated by TCRdb to 2019 to 2021). A note on the overall study: The collaborator samples originated in the United States, Italy and Spain and spanned the acute and convalescent phases of COVID-19. The material from the prospective study consisted of cDNA or gDNA derived from T cells, B-cell-depleted T cells, or PBMCs. Subjects who had been exposed to COVID-19, were actively infected with it, or had recovered from it provided the deeply sampled blood TCRbeta repertoires that made up the dataset. The repertoires were released in a freely available public database intended as a resource for research on the immune response to SARS-CoV-2. The samples were drawn from two sources: the first 160 participants of the ongoing ImmuneRACE study, and 1,000 to 1,500 subjects contributed by 6 global collaborators. A de-identified subject ID, COVID-19 status, age in years and sex were almost always included in the sample metadata. Where available, HLA class I and class II types were obtained from metadata supplied by the sample provider rather than from assay-based typing.

Note on this clone: It has no known antigen specificity. The input lacks base qualities; no much larger clone sits a single base away.

General findings and caveats noted by the study authors: Clinical and demographic metadata were provided uncurated, with the amount varying by source and participant.

Whole blood was collected in K2EDTA tubes by collaborating institutions according to the institutions' own protocols. For TCRbeta analysis, collaborator samples were shipped as frozen whole blood, as isolated PBMCs, or as DNA extracted from either sample type. TCRbeta CDR3 regions were amplified from genomic DNA by means of the immunoSEQ Assay, a bias-controlled multiplex PCR. The original methods were these. Within the assay, amplification of reference gene primers was used to estimate how many nucleated cells each sample contained. To quantify the absolute abundance of each unique TCRbeta CDR3 rearrangement, sequence reads were collapsed and filtered. Productive Simpson clonality was computed per sample as the square root of Simpson's diversity index over productive rearrangements. As stored in TCRdb, this immuneACCESS dataset retains in-frame rearrangements with V and J assigned. A fraction of the clones does not appear; measured against another copy, unresolved V genes explain less than half of the discrepancy, and the remainder lacks a known reason. That table supplies the V and J calls and clone size; D and trimming were determined from the DNA. This sample holds some 76,000 clones; 80% to 90% were observed only once. Clones ranked in the top ten supply approximately 20% of the sample.

V is pruned by 4 bases and J by 0 bases, leaving 6 bases of the junction without a gene match. The germline V gene sets CDR1 to KGHDR and CDR2 to SFDVKD. Inclusive of the bounding cysteine and phenylalanine, the CDR3 is 16 residues long. Only the CDR3 part of the read is kept: 48 bases, read in frame from the first base. The clonotype comes from a woman aged 60-70 years with acute or convalescent COVID-19. Sequencing was done on a sample of peripheral blood. This sequence uses TRBV24-1 and TRBJ2-3; 7 junctional bases match TRBD1. This receptor has the CDR3 CATSDPTGKSTDTQYF. Read as DNA, the sequence is TGTGCCACCAGTGACCCGACAGGGAAGAGCACAGATACGCAGTATTTT.